This is a list of T cell receptor beta chains from one sample in a study of a mutant IDH1 vaccine in newly diagnosed glioma. Assay: immunoSEQ multiplex PCR; the TCRdb copy retains only in-frame clones and omits some. Among some 29,000 clones, more than 75% were seen once, and the ten largest hold around 6.9%. The antigens of these receptors remain unknown. The sample was PBMCs, taken from a glioma patient whose treatment included an IDH1 peptide vaccine. The receptors were sampled from a man aged 45 to 65 with glioma. Each CDR3 is given with its conserved first and last residue. Each record gives: D gene, clone size, V gene, CDR3 length, J gene, CDR3 DNA, CDR3 protein. D genes are given only for firm matches. Only some rows state a clone size, as once, few, many or a class for expanded clones.

d_call: -
clone_size: -
v_call: TRBV27
cdr3_length: 14
j_call: TRBJ2-7
cdr3_nt: TGTGCCAGCAGCCCTACCCTGATCTCCTACGAGCAGTACTTC
cdr3_aa: CASSPTLISYEQYF

d_call: -
clone_size: -
v_call: TRBV6-5
cdr3_length: 11
j_call: TRBJ2-1
cdr3_nt: TGTGCCAGCAGACAACTTGATGAGCAGTTCTTC
cdr3_aa: CASRQLDEQFF

d_call: -
clone_size: -
v_call: TRBV7-2
cdr3_length: 14
j_call: TRBJ1-2
cdr3_nt: TGTGCCAGCAGCGCCCCGGGACTTTCATATGGCTACACCTTC
cdr3_aa: CASSAPGLSYGYTF

d_call: -
clone_size: -
v_call: TRBV2
cdr3_length: 14
j_call: TRBJ1-2
cdr3_nt: TGTGCCAGCAGTGATATAGGGGAGGGCTATGGCTACACCTTC
cdr3_aa: CASSDIGEGYGYTF

d_call: -
clone_size: -
v_call: TRBV5-8
cdr3_length: 17
j_call: TRBJ1-6
cdr3_nt: TGTGCCAGCAGCCCGTATTTACTTGCGTTTTATAATTCACCCCTCCACTTT
cdr3_aa: CASSPYLLAFYNSPLHF

d_call: -
clone_size: few
v_call: TRBV14
cdr3_length: 13
j_call: TRBJ1-1
cdr3_nt: TGTGCCAGCAGCCAAGATCTTAGGAGGACCGCTTTCTTT
cdr3_aa: CASSQDLRRTAFF

d_call: -
clone_size: -
v_call: TRBV4-2
cdr3_length: 13
j_call: TRBJ1-5
cdr3_nt: TGTGCCAGCAGCCCGAACGGGGATCAGCCCCAGCATTTT
cdr3_aa: CASSPNGDQPQHF

d_call: -
clone_size: few
v_call: TRBV29-1
cdr3_length: 11
j_call: TRBJ1-4
cdr3_nt: TGCAGCGTTGGGAGAAAGGGACCTCCCTTTTTT
cdr3_aa: CSVGRKGPPFF

d_call: -
clone_size: -
v_call: TRBV19
cdr3_length: 13
j_call: TRBJ2-7
cdr3_nt: TGTGCCAGTAGTATTGTCCCCGGCTACGAGCAGTACTTC
cdr3_aa: CASSIVPGYEQYF

d_call: -
clone_size: -
v_call: TRBV7-9
cdr3_length: 13
j_call: TRBJ2-3
cdr3_nt: TGTGCCAGCAGCCTCGGAGGGTCGAACACGCAGTATTTT
cdr3_aa: CASSLGGSNTQYF

d_call: TRBD2
clone_size: -
v_call: TRBV7-2
cdr3_length: 15
j_call: TRBJ2-1
cdr3_nt: TGTGCCAGCAGCCCTAGCGGGGGGGCCTTGTATGAGCAGTTCTTC
cdr3_aa: CASSPSGGALYEQFF

d_call: -
clone_size: -
v_call: TRBV29-1
cdr3_length: 12
j_call: TRBJ2-3
cdr3_nt: TGCAGCGTTATTACAGGCACAGATACGCAGTATTTT
cdr3_aa: CSVITGTDTQYF

d_call: TRBD2
clone_size: -
v_call: TRBV30
cdr3_length: 13
j_call: TRBJ2-7
cdr3_nt: TGTGCCTGGACTGCGGGGGGGACCTACGAGCAGTACTTC
cdr3_aa: CAWTAGGTYEQYF

d_call: -
clone_size: few
v_call: TRBV6-6
cdr3_length: 13
j_call: TRBJ2-2
cdr3_nt: TGTGCCAGCAGTTCCCTTGGCACCGGGGAGCTGTTTTTT
cdr3_aa: CASSSLGTGELFF

d_call: -
clone_size: -
v_call: TRBV29-1
cdr3_length: 13
j_call: TRBJ2-2
cdr3_nt: TGCAGCGCACAGAGAACGAACACCGGGGAGCTGTTTTTT
cdr3_aa: CSAQRTNTGELFF

d_call: -
clone_size: -
v_call: TRBV4-3
cdr3_length: 14
j_call: TRBJ2-7
cdr3_nt: TGCGCCAGCAGCCGCGGAGTTGGCCCCTACGAGCAGTACTTC
cdr3_aa: CASSRGVGPYEQYF

d_call: -
clone_size: -
v_call: TRBV7-9
cdr3_length: 13
j_call: TRBJ1-1
cdr3_nt: TGTGCCAGCAGCTTAGTAGGGAACACTGAAGCTTTCTTT
cdr3_aa: CASSLVGNTEAFF

d_call: -
clone_size: -
v_call: TRBV6-1
cdr3_length: 10
j_call: TRBJ1-1
cdr3_nt: TGTGCCAGCAGGAGCCCTGAAGCTTTCTTT
cdr3_aa: CASRSPEAFF

d_call: -
clone_size: -
v_call: TRBV7-9
cdr3_length: 13
j_call: TRBJ1-4
cdr3_nt: TGTGCCAGCAGCTTAGCGATGTTCGAAAAACTGTTTTTT
cdr3_aa: CASSLAMFEKLFF

d_call: -
clone_size: few
v_call: TRBV2
cdr3_length: 13
j_call: TRBJ1-6
cdr3_nt: TGTGCCAGCGGTGCGGAGCATAATTCACCCCTCCACTTT
cdr3_aa: CASGAEHNSPLHF

d_call: TRBD2
clone_size: once
v_call: TRBV6-4
cdr3_length: 14
j_call: TRBJ2-1
cdr3_nt: TGTGCGTCGGCGGTGGGGCGGGAGACCGATGAGCAGTTCTTC
cdr3_aa: CASAVGRETDEQFF

d_call: -
clone_size: once
v_call: TRBV2
cdr3_length: 15
j_call: TRBJ2-3
cdr3_nt: TGTGCCAGCAGTGGACACGTCTCTGGCACAGATACGCAGTATTTT
cdr3_aa: CASSGHVSGTDTQYF

d_call: -
clone_size: -
v_call: TRBV18
cdr3_length: 13
j_call: TRBJ2-4
cdr3_nt: TGTGCCAGCTCCCCACCGTTGGGGGACATTCAGTACTTC
cdr3_aa: CASSPPLGDIQYF

d_call: -
clone_size: -
v_call: TRBV7-9
cdr3_length: 14
j_call: TRBJ1-3
cdr3_nt: TGTGCCAGCAGAGACGTCCGCTCTGGAAACACCATATATTTT
cdr3_aa: CASRDVRSGNTIYF

d_call: -
clone_size: once
v_call: TRBV27
cdr3_length: 13
j_call: TRBJ2-5
cdr3_nt: TGTGCCAGCAGTTTTAGTCCCTCAGAGACCCAGTACTTC
cdr3_aa: CASSFSPSETQYF

d_call: -
clone_size: -
v_call: TRBV28
cdr3_length: 15
j_call: TRBJ2-4
cdr3_nt: TGTGCCAGCAGTCCGATACAGGGAACCAAAAACATTCAGTACTTC
cdr3_aa: CASSPIQGTKNIQYF

d_call: -
clone_size: -
v_call: TRBV7-8
cdr3_length: 13
j_call: TRBJ2-7
cdr3_nt: TGTGCCAGCAGCTTAGTCAACGGTGGCGAGCAGTACTTC
cdr3_aa: CASSLVNGGEQYF

d_call: TRBD2
clone_size: -
v_call: TRBV5-1
cdr3_length: 16
j_call: TRBJ2-5
cdr3_nt: TGCGCCAGCAGCACAGGGACTAGCGGGGTACAAGAGACCCAGTACTTC
cdr3_aa: CASSTGTSGVQETQYF

d_call: TRBD2
clone_size: -
v_call: TRBV5-1
cdr3_length: 15
j_call: TRBJ2-7
cdr3_nt: TGCGCCAGCAGCTTGGGGGCAGGGAGGGACTACGAGCAGTACTTC
cdr3_aa: CASSLGAGRDYEQYF

d_call: -
clone_size: -
v_call: TRBV7-2
cdr3_length: 15
j_call: TRBJ1-6
cdr3_nt: TGTGCCAGCAGCCAGCCCCTCGGCGATAATTCACCCCTCCACTTT
cdr3_aa: CASSQPLGDNSPLHF

d_call: -
clone_size: -
v_call: TRBV13
cdr3_length: 14
j_call: TRBJ2-5
cdr3_nt: TGTGCCAGCAGCTTAGGCAGGGGAGGAGAGACCCAGTACTTC
cdr3_aa: CASSLGRGGETQYF

d_call: -
clone_size: -
v_call: TRBV10-3
cdr3_length: 14
j_call: TRBJ1-1
cdr3_nt: TGTGCCATCAGTGGTGGGGGGGGGAACACTGAAGCTTTCTTT
cdr3_aa: CAISGGGGNTEAFF